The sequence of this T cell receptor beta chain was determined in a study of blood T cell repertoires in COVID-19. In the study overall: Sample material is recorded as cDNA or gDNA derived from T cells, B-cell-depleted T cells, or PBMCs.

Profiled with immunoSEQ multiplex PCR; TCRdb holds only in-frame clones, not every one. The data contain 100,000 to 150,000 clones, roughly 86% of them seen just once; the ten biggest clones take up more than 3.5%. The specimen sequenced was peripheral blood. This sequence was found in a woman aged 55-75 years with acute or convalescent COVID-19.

The CDR3: CASRLTPEFPTSYEQYF. The CDR3 DNA reads TGTGCAAGTCGCTTAACCCCGGAGTTCCCAACCTCCTACGAGCAGTACTTC. The chain recombines TRBV12-2 with TRBJ2-7; TRBD2, the table's D call, was not compared with the DNA. TRBV12-2 counts as a pseudogene. The CDR3 consists of 17 residues.